This TCR beta chain was sequenced for a study of blood T cell repertoires in COVID-19. In the study overall: Samples came from the United States, Italy and Spain, spanning acute and convalescent COVID-19. The cDNA or gDNA used as material had been derived from T cells, B-cell-depleted T cells, or PBMCs.

The trim removed 0 bases at V and 6 bases at J, leaving 5 bases unmatched. Germline assignment: CDR1 SEHNR and CDR2 FQNEAQ (reference sequence). This CDR3 is built from 15 residues. Profiling relied on immunoSEQ multiplex PCR, and the TCRdb table lists in-frame clones only, not all of them. The table includes more than 85,000 clones, more than 85% detected once. The specimen sequenced was peripheral blood. This receptor was taken from a man between 50 and 59 years old with active or convalescent COVID-19. The chain joins TRBV7-9 to TRBJ2-1, with TRBD2 matching 7 bases. The DNA for the CDR3 is TGTGCCAGCAGCTTAGCGCGGTCGGGGGGCAATGAGCAGTTCTTC. This translates into CASSLARSGGNEQFF.